This TCR beta chain was observed in a study of blood T cells in healthy people across ages. The use of a sample-barcoded 5' primer and a J-beta primer mix characterized a second PCR of roughly 6 to 11 cycles. Every sample returned 3 million or more CDR3-containing paired-end reads. In TCRdb, the 5' RACE reads were re-called with MiXCR into one record per CDR3 protein. The sample shows around 2 million distinct CDR3 sequences, around 40% of them seen only once. The CDR3 totals 16 residues. After removal of 6 bases from V and 2 bases from J, the junction contained 6 bases not matched to a gene. The germline V gene encodes CDR1 DFQATT and CDR2 SNEGSKA (reference sequence).

Sequenced sample: blood. The chain links TRBV20-1 to TRBJ2-3, with 15 bases aligning to TRBD2. This receptor was identified in a human donor in good health. The CDR3 here is CSAPGLAGGPTDTQYF. For the CDR3, the DNA is TGCAGTGCCCCGGGACTAGCGGGGGGACCCACAGATACGCAGTATTTT.